This entry concerns a single T cell receptor beta chain. One end of the junction is discordant with germline, which a read error may explain. In the source study's methods: Estimated nucleated cell counts came from reference gene primer amplification. Profiled with immunoSEQ multiplex PCR; TCRdb holds only in-frame clones, not every one. V and J calls and clone size come straight from that table; D and trimming were deduced from the DNA. The sample lists roughly 45,000 clones, roughly 90% occurring once. This record belongs to a study of blood T cell repertoires in COVID-19. Study-wide context: Some COVID-19 samples were acute and others convalescent; all came from the United States, Italy and Spain.

The sequence derives from a man aged 65 to 85 with active COVID-19. Sequencing was carried out using peripheral blood.

The DNA for the CDR3 is TGTGCCAGCAGGCCCCTGGGCCAGCTACTCTATATATTT. Amino acid sequence: CASRPLGQLLYIF. This chain uses TRBV7-9 with TRBJ1-1, with D unclear. CDR1 and CDR2 (germline): SEHNR, FQNEAQ (reference sequence). This CDR3 region has 13 residues.